These 17 T cell receptor beta chains were all obtained from the same sample, sequenced in a study of cytomegalovirus exposure and HLA in healthy donors. Primers included in the PCR were 60 Vbeta and 13 Jbeta primers. Using immunoSEQ multiplex PCR, the repertoire was profiled, and TCRdb retains in-frame clones only, with some absent. The data show approximately 110,000 clones, with approximately 70% seen just once and around 0.79% held by the top ten. Sequencing was done on a sample of PBMCs. These TCRs come from a woman in her thirties in good health and CMV-seronegative.

The rearrangement uses TRBV2 and TRBJ1-3, with no clear D. Germline V gene data show CDR1 as SNHLY and CDR2 as FYNNEI. The CDR3 length is 16 residues. The V and J ends lost 4 bases and 0 bases respectively, with 13 bases between them. CDR3 residues: CASSVSPTTSGNTIYF. In DNA form, the CDR3 reads TGTGCCAGCAGTGTTTCCCCCACTACCTCTGGAAACACCATATATTTT.

The chain links TRBV2 to TRBJ1-2; no clear D gene. V was shortened by 6 bases and J by 0 bases, with 14 bases between the two germline ends. This CDR3 has 15 residues. The germline gives CDR1 SNHLY, CDR2 FYNNEI. CDR3 residues: CASSLSQASNYGYTF. CDR3 bases: TGTGCCAGCAGCCTCTCCCAGGCCTCTAACTATGGCTACACCTTC.

This clone was seen a handful of times. This sequence joins TRBV7-2 and TRBJ1-2; tentatively, D is TRBD1 (6 bases). The CDR3 contains 17 residues. The ends were cut back, 1 base at V and 2 bases at J, with 17 bases in the middle. From germline, CDR1 is SGHTA and CDR2 FQGNSA. The DNA of the CDR3 is TGTGCCAGCAGCTTAGGAAGACAGGCAATCTACAACTATGGCTACACCTTC. Translating gives CASSLGRQAIYNYGYTF.

This sequence joins TRBV9 and TRBJ2-7; 9 nucleotides align to TRBD1. CDR1 and CDR2 from the germline V gene are SGDLS and YYNGEE. Unmatched junction bases numbered 8, after V lost 4 bases and J lost 0 bases. This CDR3 contains 16 residues. CDR3 sequence (DNA): TGTGCCAGCAGCCCCTCCGGGACAGGGACCTCCTACGAGCAGTACTTC. Residues: CASSPSGTGTSYEQYF. Based on the CDR3 plus reference TRBV9 and TRBJ2-7, the full variable domain is DSGVTQTPKHLITATGQRVTLRCSPRSGDLSVYWYQQSLDQGLQFLIQYYNGEERAKGNILERFSAQQFPDLHSELNLSSLELGDSALYFCASSPSGTGTSYEQYFGPGTRLTVT.

This clone appeared a few times. This sequence joins TRBV5-1 and TRBJ2-7, with 7 bases matching TRBD1. Germline CDR1 is SGHRS and CDR2 is YFSETQ. CDR3 length equals 14 residues. J was trimmed by 3 bases and V by 1 base; bases with no gene match: 4. The CDR3 region is CASSLQGDLYEQYF. The CDR3 nucleotides read TGCGCCAGCAGCTTGCAGGGGGATCTCTACGAGCAGTACTTC.

The chain is built from TRBV6-1 and TRBJ1-1; tentative D call: TRBD1 (6 bases). Trimming removed 10 bases at V and 2 bases at J, with 11 bases between. Germline V gene data show CDR1 as MNHNS and CDR2 as SASEGT. The CDR3 spans 12 residues. This CDR3 is CAIEQGNTEAFF. The CDR3 nucleotides are TGTGCCATTGAACAGGGAAACACTGAAGCTTTCTTT.

This chain links TRBV5-4 with TRBJ1-1; 9 bases align to TRBD1. Trimming removed 7 bases from V and 1 base from J; junction bases left unmatched: 8. The CDR3 extends over 15 amino acids. Germline loops: CDR1 SGHNT, CDR2 YYREEE (reference sequence). This CDR3 reads CASHTGGSQNTEAFF. As DNA, the CDR3 is TGTGCCAGCCACACAGGGGGCTCACAGAACACTGAAGCTTTCTTT. The variable domain in full, completed from reference TRBV5-4 and TRBJ1-1, reads ETGVTQSPTHLIKTRGQQVTLRCSSQSGHNTVSWYQQALGQGPQFIFQYYREEENGRGNFPPRFSGLQFPNYSSELNVNALELDDSALYLCASHTGGSQNTEAFFGQGTRLTVV.

The chain carries TRBV30 and TRBJ1-2; TRBD1 might be the D (5 bases). There are 12 residues in the CDR3. The V end was cut by 7 bases, the J end by 8 bases, with 17 bases between. Germline V gene data show CDR1 as GTSNPN and CDR2 as SVGIG (reference sequence). The CDR3 DNA follows: TGTGCCTCTGGACACCCCCGTTGGGGCTACACCTTC. Encoded protein: CASGHPRWGYTF. Supplemented by reference TRBV30 and TRBJ1-2, the full variable domain reads SQTIHQWPATLVQPVGSPLSLECTVEGTSNPNLYWYRQAAGRGLQLLFYSVGIGQISSEVPQNLSASRPQDRQFILSSKKLLLSDSGFYLCASGHPRWGYTFGSGTRLTVV.

For the CDR3, the DNA is TGTGCCAGCAGCTCGACAGGGAACTCCTACGAGCAGTACTTC. The encoded protein is CASSSTGNSYEQYF. The V and J genes are TRBV7-9 and TRBJ2-7, with 7 bases that match TRBD1. J lost 0 bases, V lost 4 bases, and 3 bases had no gene match. The germline V gene has CDR1 SEHNR and CDR2 FQNEAQ (reference sequence). The CDR3 has 14 residues. Filled out from reference TRBV7-9 and TRBJ2-7, the complete variable domain reads DTGVSQNPRHKITKRGQNVTFRCDPISEHNRLYWYRQTLGQGPEFLTYFQNEAQLEKSRLLSDRFSAERPKGSFSTLEIQRTEQGDSAMYLCASSSTGNSYEQYFGPGTRLTVT.

This chain links TRBV2 with TRBJ1-5; 9 bases align to TRBD1. The germline V gene has CDR1 SNHLY and CDR2 FYNNEI. The trim removed 0 bases at V and 16 bases at J, leaving 7 bases unmatched. The CDR3 length is 13 residues. In nucleotides, the CDR3 is TGTGCCAGCAGTGAAGCGCTTCGGGACAGGGATCATTTT. Protein product: CASSEALRDRDHF.

This clone turned up a few times. This chain connects TRBV30 to TRBJ2-5; a weak D match, TRBD1 (6 bases). The ends were cut back, 0 bases at V and 2 bases at J, with 10 bases in the middle. This CDR3 contains 14 residues. Germline V lookup: CDR1 GTSNPN, CDR2 SVGIG (reference sequence). CDR3 sequence (DNA): TGTGCCTGGAGTGTGGGGGCTTCTCAAGAGACCCAGTACTTC. Residues: CAWSVGASQETQYF.

V and J are TRBV30 and TRBJ2-7; 11 nucleotides agree with TRBD1. The germline gives CDR1 GTSNPN, CDR2 SVGIG (reference sequence). Unmatched junction bases numbered 7, after V lost 1 base and J lost 5 bases. CDR3 length equals 15 residues. In DNA form, the CDR3 reads TGTGCCTGGAGTGGAGGGACAGGGGGTCTAGACGAGCAGTACTTC. Residues: CAWSGGTGGLDEQYF.

This clone came up a few times. The V and J genes are TRBV7-2 and TRBJ1-2; D gene unclear. Per germline, CDR1 SGHTA and CDR2 FQGNSA. The CDR3 has 11 residues. The V gene lost 11 bases and the J gene lost 1 base, with 8 bases spanning the gap. DNA of the CDR3: TGTGCCGTAGTTGATAACTATGGCTACACCTTC. Protein sequence: CAVVDNYGYTF.

The V gene is TRBV4-2, the J gene TRBJ2-3; TRBD2 might be the D (6 bases). With 3 bases removed from V and 1 base from J, the gap between germline ends came to 11 bases. This CDR3 has 15 residues. Germline CDR1 and CDR2: LGHNA and YNFKEQ. The CDR3 spells CASSHRGGGTDTQYF. The CDR3, as DNA: TGTGCCAGCAGCCATCGGGGAGGAGGCACAGATACGCAGTATTTT.

V and J are TRBV9 and TRBJ1-4, with TRBD1 identical over 10 bases. V shed 4 bases, J shed 7 bases, and the junction held 10 bases outside the gene matches. There are 16 residues in the CDR3. Germline V CDR1 and CDR2: SGDLS, YYNGEE. The CDR3 loop is CASSPRSGQGFEKLFF. CDR3 sequence (DNA): TGTGCCAGCAGCCCCCGGTCGGGACAGGGGTTTGAAAAACTGTTTTTT.

The chain links TRBV7-9 to TRBJ1-4; 11 nucleotides align to TRBD1. The CDR3 has 15 residues. The junction had 7 bases not matched to a gene; V was cut back by 6 bases and J by 7 bases. CDR1 is SEHNR, CDR2 FQNEAQ, per germline (reference sequence). CDR3 in amino acids: CASRRPGQGVEKLFF. The CDR3 DNA reads as TGTGCCAGCAGGCGACCGGGACAGGGGGTTGAAAAACTGTTTTTT.

J is TRBJ2-7 and V is TRBV6-5, with a weak D call TRBD1 (6 bases). V was clipped by 6 bases and J by 3 bases, with 18 bases between them. The CDR3 sequence is 15 residues long. The germline gives CDR1 MNHEY, CDR2 SVGAGI. DNA of the CDR3: TGTGCCAGCAGCCAGGACAGCTCTTTCCTCTACGAGCAGTACTTC. Protein: CASSQDSSFLYEQYF.